This T cell receptor (beta chain) derives from a study of blood T cell repertoires in COVID-19 (dated by TCRdb to about 2020). Concerning the study at large: Collaborator samples came from the United States, Italy and Spain and covered acute and convalescent phases of COVID-19. The material from the prospective study consisted of cDNA or gDNA derived from T cells, B-cell-depleted T cells, or PBMCs. Deeply sampled blood TCRbeta repertoires from subjects exposed to, actively infected with, or recovered from COVID-19 were included in the dataset. A freely available public database, intended as a resource for researchers studying the immune response to SARS-CoV-2, is where the repertoires were released. The samples were drawn from two sources: the first 160 participants of the ongoing ImmuneRACE study, and over 1,000 subjects contributed by 6 global collaborators. Nearly every sample came with metadata listing a de-identified subject ID, COVID-19 status, age in years and sex. Where available, HLA class I and class II types were obtained from metadata supplied by the sample provider rather than from assay-based typing.

Concerning this clone itself: Its binding antigen is unknown. Per-nucleotide qualities are absent, and no much larger clonotype sits a single base away.

Paper-wide results and their limitations: How much clinical and demographic metadata was included differed by source and by participant, and the metadata was provided uncurated.

From a lookup of the germline V gene (reference sequence), CDR1 and CDR2 are LGHDT and YNNKEL. V is shortened by 4 bases, J by 5 bases, and the region joining them spans 11 bases. The CDR3 holds 14 amino acids from the cysteine to the phenylalanine. Only the CDR3 region is kept as DNA, spanning 42 bases read in frame from base 1. TCRbeta CDR3 regions were amplified from genomic DNA by means of the immunoSEQ Assay, a bias-controlled multiplex PCR. On the authors' methods: The number of nucleated cells in each sample was estimated by amplification of reference gene primers within the assay. To quantify the absolute abundance of each unique TCRbeta CDR3 rearrangement, sequence reads were collapsed and filtered. For each sample, productive Simpson clonality was calculated as the square root of Simpson's diversity index over productive rearrangements. The clones in this table, taken by TCRdb from immuneACCESS, are in-frame only. Not every clone is retained; where verified, under half of the shortfall comes from an unresolved V gene, and the cause of the rest is unknown. D and trimming were read from the DNA, whereas the V and J calls and clone size are those reported in that table. The sample table holds around 400,000 clones, of which 75% to 90% were seen once. The ten top clones hold over 4.5% of the sample.

Enrolling through a virtual design, the prospective study's participants ranged in age from roughly 18 to 89 years and lived across roughly 24 United States geographic areas. In the prospective study, participants were assigned to cohorts based on the clinical history participants reported in a screening survey and a study questionnaire. For ImmuneRACE Cohort 3, a participant was defined as recovered based on two consecutive negative NP/OP PCR tests, clearance by a healthcare professional, or resolution of symptoms. Each participant in the prospective study had whole blood, serum and a nasopharyngeal or oropharyngeal swab collected by mobile phlebotomists. Additional blood draws and questionnaires over an approximately 2-month period could optionally be provided by prospective study participants. Blood samples from the prospective study were shipped frozen or at room temperature prior to DNA extraction.

The sequence joins TRBV3-1 (or the pseudogene TRBV3-2) to TRBJ1-4; a tentative D match to TRBD1 spans 6 bases. This receptor was obtained from a woman in her forties or fifties who had recovered from COVID-19. The specimen was PBMCs or T cells enriched from blood (not recorded which). Here is the DNA: TGTGCCAGCAGCCCGGGACACCCGAATGAAAAACTGTTTTTT. The translation is CASSPGHPNEKLFF.